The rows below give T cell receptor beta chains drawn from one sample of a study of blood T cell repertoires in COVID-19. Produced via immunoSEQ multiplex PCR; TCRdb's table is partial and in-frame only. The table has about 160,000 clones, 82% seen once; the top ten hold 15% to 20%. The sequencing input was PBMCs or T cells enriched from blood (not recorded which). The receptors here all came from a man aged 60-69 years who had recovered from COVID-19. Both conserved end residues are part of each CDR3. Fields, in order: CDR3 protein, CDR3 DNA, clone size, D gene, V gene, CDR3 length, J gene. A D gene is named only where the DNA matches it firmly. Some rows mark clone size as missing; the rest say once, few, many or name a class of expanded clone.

CASSIPAGRYEKLFF TGTGCCAGTAGTATCCCAGCAGGGAGGTATGAAAAACTGTTTTTT NA NA TRBV19 15 TRBJ1-4
CASSLTQGQPQHF TGTGCCAGCTCACTGACACAGGGCCAGCCCCAGCATTTT once NA TRBV18 13 TRBJ1-5
CASSMTDNSPLHF TGTGCCAGTAGTATGACAGATAATTCACCCCTCCACTTT NA NA TRBV19 13 TRBJ1-6
CASRPRGLGNTEAFF TGTGCCAGCAGGCCGAGGGGGCTAGGGAACACTGAAGCTTTCTTT NA TRBD1 TRBV2 15 TRBJ1-1
CASRGLRANVLTF TGTGCCAGCAGGGGCTTACGGGCCAACGTCCTGACTTTC NA NA TRBV9 13 TRBJ2-6
CASSLRHEQYF TGTGCCAGCAGCCTGAGGCACGAGCAGTACTTC NA NA TRBV7-8 11 TRBJ2-7
CASSLVASGRTSSYEQYF TGTGCCAGCAGTTTGGTGGCTAGCGGGAGGACGAGCTCCTACGAGCAGTACTTC NA TRBD2 TRBV27 18 TRBJ2-7
CASSQEEGRETQYF TGCGCCAGCAGCCAAGAAGAGGGGAGGGAGACCCAGTACTTC NA NA TRBV4-1 14 TRBJ2-5
CASSLAAAGTYEQYF TGTGCCAGCAGCTTGGCCGCCGCAGGGACCTACGAGCAGTACTTC NA NA TRBV5-8 15 TRBJ2-7
CASNQNGNSDTQYF TGTGCCAGCAACCAAAACGGGAATTCAGATACGCAGTATTTT NA NA TRBV28 14 TRBJ2-3
CASSFIATNEKLFF TGTGCCAGCAGTTTTATTGCAACTAATGAAAAACTGTTTTTT NA NA TRBV27 14 TRBJ1-4
CASSQQGGTWDEQFF TGTGCCAGCAGCCAACAGGGGGGGACATGGGATGAGCAGTTCTTC NA NA TRBV7-3 15 TRBJ2-1
CASSLLAGLQETQYF TGTGCCAGCAGCTTGTTGGCAGGGCTTCAAGAGACCCAGTACTTC NA NA TRBV5-8 15 TRBJ2-5
CASSLRGKGGETQYF TGTGCCAGCAGCTTAAGGGGGAAGGGAGGGGAGACCCAGTACTTC NA TRBD2 TRBV7-3 15 TRBJ2-5
CASSRLDSENTEAFF TGTGCCAGCAGTCGTTTGGACAGCGAAAACACTGAAGCTTTCTTT NA NA TRBV28 15 TRBJ1-1
CASLAGGANSPLHF TGTGCCAGCCTAGCCGGGGGGGCCAATTCACCCCTCCACTTT NA NA TRBV19 14 TRBJ1-6
CSVSRTGAAFF TGCAGCGTTTCTCGGACAGGGGCAGCTTTCTTT NA TRBD1 TRBV29-1 11 TRBJ1-1
CASSARDNIQETQYF TGTGCCAGCAGCGCCCGGGACAACATCCAAGAGACCCAGTACTTC once NA TRBV9 15 TRBJ2-5
CASSFSRDPGANVLTF TGCGCCAGCAGCTTTTCGAGGGATCCTGGGGCCAACGTCCTGACTTTC NA NA TRBV5-1 16 TRBJ2-6
CASSPGTGGQPQHF TGTGCCAGCAGCCCCGGGACAGGGGGCCAGCCCCAGCATTTT NA TRBD1 TRBV3-1/TRBV3-2 14 TRBJ1-5
CASSVGLWETQYF TGTGCCAGCAGCGTAGGGCTTTGGGAGACCCAGTACTTC NA NA TRBV9 13 TRBJ2-5
CASSPRSRLYF TGTGCCAGCAGTCCCCGGTCCCGCTTGTACTTC NA NA TRBV6-2/TRBV6-3 11 TRBJ2-5
CASSLASTARVGANVLTF TGTGCCAGCAGCTTAGCAAGCACCGCGAGGGTTGGGGCCAACGTCCTGACTTTC once NA TRBV7-2 18 TRBJ2-6
CASQRQGASPLHF TGTGCCAGCCAAAGACAGGGGGCTTCACCCCTCCACTTT NA TRBD1 TRBV25-1 13 TRBJ1-6
CASSHYRSSNQPQHF TGTGCCAGCAGCCATTACAGGAGTAGCAATCAGCCCCAGCATTTT NA NA TRBV7-8 15 TRBJ1-5
CASSLSTGGAYNEQFF TGTGCCAGCAGTTTATCGACAGGGGGGGCCTACAATGAGCAGTTCTTC NA TRBD1 TRBV28 16 TRBJ2-1
CASSFPSGTYEQYF TGTGCCAGCAGCTTCCCTAGCGGGACCTACGAGCAGTACTTC NA TRBD2 TRBV7-2 14 TRBJ2-7
CASSDSEQPGEETQYF TGTGCCAGCAGTGACTCTGAACAGCCAGGCGAAGAGACCCAGTACTTC NA NA TRBV6-4 16 TRBJ2-5
CASSQVPAGSNEQYF TGTGCCAGCAGCCAAGTCCCTGCGGGAAGTAACGAGCAGTACTTC NA NA TRBV4-2 15 TRBJ2-7
CASRQHYGYTF TGTGCCAGCAGACAACACTATGGCTACACCTTC NA NA TRBV6-5 11 TRBJ1-2
CASSVRQGAIPYGYTF TGTGCCAGCAGCGTCAGACAGGGGGCGATCCCCTATGGCTACACCTTC NA TRBD1 TRBV9 16 TRBJ1-2
CASSLTGTGSEAFF TGTGCCAGCAGCTTAACCGGGACAGGGTCTGAAGCTTTCTTT NA TRBD1 TRBV7-3 14 TRBJ1-1